The TCR beta chain under discussion was sequenced for a study of molecular identifiers for immune sequencing clone quantification. Across the whole study: Replicate RNA from roughly 20,000 or 100,000 naive CD8 T cells formed five aliquots; four were sequenced.

Naive CD8 T cells underwent sorting with the CD8+CD4-CCR7+CD45RA+ definition. Study-wide results and limits: Jurkat TCR RNA spiked in from one cell reportedly remained identifiable amid about a million naive cells. Clones above 20 RNA copies contained over 97% of effector molecules but under 1% of naive ones.

Trimming shortened V by 6 bases and J by 2 bases, and 16 bases separated the two germline ends. CDR3 length: 15 amino acids. TCRdb reanalysed the PCR reads using MiXCR and keeps one entry per CDR3 protein. The table lists 600,000 to 650,000 distinct CDR3 sequences, 20% of them singletons, with under 0.95% in the top ten. Turning to this clonotype: The antigen remains unidentified.

The gene calls are TRBV23-1 and TRBJ2-5, with a weak D call TRBD2 (5 bases). TRBV23-1 is an ORF, with its function uncertain. The specimen sequenced was naive CD8+ T cells from blood, with Jurkat cell RNA spiked in. Subset specified: FACS-sorted CD8+CD4-CCR7+CD45RA+ naive T cells. The TCR originated in a human donor in good health. Some libraries in this study had Jurkat cell RNA spiked in. The CDR3 DNA sequence: TGCGCCAGCAGCAAGCGGCTCGCGGGTCAAGAGACCCAGTACTTC. This codes for CASSKRLAGQETQYF.